This T cell receptor (beta chain) was captured by sequencing in a study of CD8 T cells in ankylosing spondylitis. Overall study results and limits: As reported, disease-linked clones showed significant enrichment in matched ankylosing spondylitis synovial fluid. Some of these motif variants have turned up before, in reports on reactive arthritis synovial fluid and blood. It appeared that ankylosing spondylitis blood was characterized by a TCR beta motif of several highly homologous variants. Disease-associated clones were CD8+ and fairly uncommon in peripheral blood.

Construction of TCR beta libraries was performed using quantitative 5'-RACE with molecular barcodes. TCRdb processed the 5' RACE reads anew with MiXCR; each CDR3 protein has one entry. The table lists about 210,000 distinct CDR3 sequences, approximately 7.4% of them singletons. The CDR3 length is 13 residues. Germline V lookup: CDR1 SGHRS, CDR2 YFSETQ. The V end lost 5 bases, the J end lost 5 bases, and 14 bases lay between the germline ends. There are many counts of this clonotype. Its antigen is currently unknown. The gene calls are TRBV5-1 and TRBJ2-7; a possible D gene is TRBD1 (5 bases). The TCR comes from a male donor with ankylosing spondylitis. The sequenced sample consisted of blood, either unsorted or a sorted T cell fraction (not recorded which). The CDR3 region is CASRGREIDEQYF. The CDR3 coding sequence is TGCGCCAGCAGGGGCAGGGAAATAGACGAGCAGTACTTC. The full variable domain, with the rest looked up from reference TRBV5-1 and TRBJ2-7, is KAGVTQTPRYLIKTRGQQVTLSCSPISGHRSVSWYQQTPGQGLQFLFEYFSETQRNKGNFPGRFSGRQFSNSRSEMNVSTLELGDSALYLCASRGREIDEQYFGPGTRLTVT.